These 8 T cell receptor beta chains came from one sample sequenced in a study of glioma-infiltrating T cells after dendritic cell vaccination. Profiling relied on immunoSEQ multiplex PCR, and the TCRdb table lists in-frame clones only, not all of them. The sample yields roughly 90,000 clones, over 75% seen once. This specimen was blood, taken before dendritic cell vaccination. The receptor set was obtained from a human donor with glioblastoma.

This clone was counted once. The rearrangement uses TRBV7-9 and TRBJ2-1, with 8 bases aligning to TRBD2. The J segment lost 10 bases and the V segment lost 4 bases, leaving 12 bases of the junction unmatched. The CDR3 is 15 residues long. Germline CDR1 is SEHNR and CDR2 is FQNEAQ (reference sequence). For the CDR3, the DNA is TGTGCCAGCAGCTCCCCCGGGGGAGCGGGGGACGAGCAGTTCTTC. This encodes CASSSPGGAGDEQFF.

In its sample, this clone was seen a few times. J is TRBJ1-3 and V is TRBV4-3; D perhaps matches TRBD1 (5 bases). V shed 0 bases and J shed 1 base, with 13 bases lying between them. CDR1 and CDR2 (germline): LGHNA, YSLEER. The length of the CDR3 is 17 residues. In DNA form, the CDR3 reads TGCGCCAGCAGCCAAGATATGGGGGGAGCGTCTGGAAACACCATATATTTT. This gives the protein CASSQDMGGASGNTIYF.

This rearrangement joins TRBV2 to TRBJ2-5, with 14 bases identical to TRBD2. This CDR3 is built from 19 residues. Germline V gene lookup returns CDR1 SNHLY and CDR2 FYNNEI. The V segment lost 0 bases and the J segment 5 bases; nucleotides outside the gene matches: 11. DNA of the CDR3: TGTGCCAGCAGTGAAGCGGGACTAGCGGGAGACCCGGGGGGGGAGACCCAGTACTTC. It yields the protein CASSEAGLAGDPGGETQYF.

J is TRBJ1-2 and V is TRBV4-2; 8 bases match TRBD1. The CDR3 totals 15 residues. Germline V gene lookup returns CDR1 LGHNA and CDR2 YNFKEQ. The V segment lost 1 base and the J segment 5 bases; nucleotides outside the gene matches: 6. The CDR3: CASSQVAGQEYGYTF. The CDR3 DNA reads as TGTGCCAGCAGCCAAGTGGCGGGACAGGAATATGGCTACACCTTC.

The chain employs TRBV2 and TRBJ1-5; 8 bases align to TRBD1. Per the germline V gene, CDR1 is SNHLY and CDR2 is FYNNEI. With 1 base clipped from V and 7 bases from J, the junction kept 6 bases outside the gene matches. The CDR3 contains 15 residues. The CDR3 coding sequence is TGTGCCAGCAGTGAAGGGACAGGGATGGAGCAGCCCCAGCATTTT. Its translation is CASSEGTGMEQPQHF.

The CDR3 DNA reads TGTGCCAGCAGCTTAACGCAGGGGGCAAAGGGTGGCTACACCTTC. Translated: CASSLTQGAKGGYTF. The genes are TRBV7-3 and TRBJ1-2, with TRBD1 matching 8 bases. This CDR3 region has 15 residues. Germline V gene lookup returns CDR1 SGHTA and CDR2 FQGTGA. Trimming at V came to 0 bases and at J to 7 bases, leaving 7 bases not matched to a gene.

The sample holds a few counts of this clone. The chain recombines TRBV7-2 with TRBJ2-3, with TRBD2 matching 13 bases. Germline assignment: CDR1 SGHTA and CDR2 FQGNSA. With V trimmed by 2 bases and J by 14 bases, 4 bases remained unmatched. The CDR3 runs to 13 residues. The CDR3, as DNA: TGTGCCAGCAGCTTACCCGGACTAGCGGGAGTGTATTTT. Protein product: CASSLPGLAGVYF.

The chain joins TRBV9 to TRBJ2-2, with 10 bases fitting TRBD1. V was pared by 3 bases and J by 6 bases, with 5 bases of the junction left unmatched. The CDR3 length is 15 residues. Germline V gene sequence: CDR1 SGDLS, CDR2 YYNGEE. The DNA of the CDR3 is TGTGCCAGCAGCGACGGGGACAGGGGCCCCGGGGAGCTGTTTTTT. As protein: CASSDGDRGPGELFF.